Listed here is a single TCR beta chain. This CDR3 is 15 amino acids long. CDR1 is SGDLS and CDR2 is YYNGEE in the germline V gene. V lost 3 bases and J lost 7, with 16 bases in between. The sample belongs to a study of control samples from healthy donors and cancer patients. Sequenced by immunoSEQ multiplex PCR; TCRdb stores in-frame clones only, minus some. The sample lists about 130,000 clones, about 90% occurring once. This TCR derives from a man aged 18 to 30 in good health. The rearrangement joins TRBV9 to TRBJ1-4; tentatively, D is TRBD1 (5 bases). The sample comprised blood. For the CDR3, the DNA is TGTGCCAGCAGCGGGGGGAACACAGATTTTGAAAAACTGTTTTTT. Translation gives CASSGGNTDFEKLFF.